This record looks at one T cell receptor beta chain sequence and its context. In the original processing: Reference gene primer amplification yielded estimated nucleated cell counts. Assay: immunoSEQ multiplex PCR; the TCRdb copy retains only in-frame clones and omits some. D and trimming come from the DNA, and the V and J calls and clone size come from that table. The data show over 150,000 clones, approximately 86% seen once. The data derive from a study of blood T cell repertoires in COVID-19. Overall study context: Whether acute or convalescent, the COVID-19 samples came from the United States, Italy and Spain. Sample material is recorded as cDNA or gDNA derived from T cells, B-cell-depleted T cells, or PBMCs.

This CDR3 has 14 residues. Germline V gene lookup returns CDR1 SGHTA and CDR2 FQGNSA. The sequenced sample consisted of peripheral blood. The gene calls are TRBV7-2 and TRBJ2-3; maybe TRBD2 (6 bases). The source is a middle-aged man with active or convalescent COVID-19. CDR3 region: CASLVGDFTDTQYF. CDR3 DNA sequence: TGTGCTAGCCTCGTGGGGGACTTCACAGATACGCAGTATTTT.